The 19 T cell receptor beta chains below come from one sample, sequenced in a study of blood T cell repertoires in COVID-19 (dated by TCRdb to 2018 to 2020). The library was made by the immunoSEQ multiplex PCR assay. Not all clones reach the TCRdb copy of this immuneACCESS table, which keeps in-frame sequences only. Checked studies attribute under half of the gap to unresolved V genes and leave the rest unexplained. A total of approximately 61,000 clones appear in this sample, 79% of them only once. The top ten constitute 4.5% to 7% of the sample. Sequencing input: peripheral blood. The receptors here all came from a woman in her 70s with acute or convalescent COVID-19.

This clone showed up just once. The chain couples TRBV5-1 to TRBJ2-7, with D possibly TRBD1 on 6 matching bases. Trimming took 3 bases from V and 2 from J, leaving 18 bases between them. The CDR3 contains 16 residues. Germline assignment: CDR1 SGHRS and CDR2 YFSETQ. The CDR3 protein is CASSSPSGQLTYEQYF. CDR3 DNA: TGCGCCAGCAGCTCCCCCTCCGGACAGTTAACCTACGAGCAGTACTTC.

This chain connects TRBV6-5 to TRBJ1-3; TRBD1 matches at 8 bases. This CDR3 spans 15 amino acids. J was trimmed by 2 bases and V by 5 bases; bases with no gene match: 5. Germline V lookup: CDR1 MNHEY, CDR2 SVGAGI. The chain's CDR3 is CASSPDRAAGNTIYF. CDR3 DNA sequence: TGTGCCAGCAGTCCGGACAGGGCGGCTGGAAACACCATATATTTT.

This rearrangement joins TRBV11-2 to TRBJ2-1; D perhaps matches TRBD2 (7 bases). The V end lost 5 bases, the J end lost 7 bases, and 18 bases lay between the germline ends. The V gene's germline CDR1 is SGHAT and CDR2 FQNNGV. The length of the CDR3 is 15 residues. For the CDR3, the DNA is TGTGCCAGCAGCCGGGGGGCAGGGCTCTTAAATGAGCAGTTCTTC. Protein sequence: CASSRGAGLLNEQFF. The full variable domain, rest sourced from reference TRBV11-2 and TRBJ2-1, is EAGVAQSPRYKIIEKRQSVAFWCNPISGHATLYWYQQILGQGPKLLIQFQNNGVVDDSQLPKDRFSAERLKGVDSTLKIQPAKLEDSAVYLCASSRGAGLLNEQFFGPGTRLTVL.

The chain couples TRBV11-3 to TRBJ1-2; D call uncertain. Per germline, CDR1 SGHNT and CDR2 YENEEA. Trimming pared 0 bases from V and 10 bases from J, leaving 9 bases between. The CDR3 length is 12 residues. The chain's CDR3 is CASSLDPVHYTF. In DNA form, the CDR3 reads TGTGCCAGCAGCTTAGATCCCGTACACTACACCTTC.

This CDR3 is CASSLSVRNLYNEQFF. The CDR3, as DNA: TGTGCCAGCAGCTTGTCGGTAAGAAACCTCTACAATGAGCAGTTCTTC. The chain employs TRBV5-6 and TRBJ2-1; D gene uncertain. V lost 1 base to trimming and J lost 3 bases, with 14 bases between them. This CDR3 is built from 16 residues. Germline V gene lookup returns CDR1 SGHDT and CDR2 YYEEEE.

CDR3 in amino acids: CASSLRATNEKLFF. The CDR3 coding sequence is TGTGCCAGCAGCTTGAGAGCAACTAATGAAAAACTGTTTTTT. The chain uses TRBV5-6 and TRBJ1-4; no firm D call. Trimming removed 1 base at V and 0 bases at J, with 4 bases between. Germline CDR1 SGHDT, CDR2 YYEEEE. This CDR3 region has 14 residues.

J is TRBJ1-5 and V is TRBV6-4, with D tentatively TRBD1 (6 bases). Germline V CDR1 and CDR2: MRHNA, SNTAGT. The length of the CDR3 is 13 residues. V lost 0 bases and J lost 6, with 6 bases in between. In nucleotides, the CDR3 is TGTGCCAGCAGTGACTCCAGGGGTCAGCCCCAGCATTTT. Its translation: CASSDSRGQPQHF.

The V and J genes are TRBV3-1 (or the pseudogene TRBV3-2) and TRBJ2-3; 9 nucleotides line up with TRBD2. The CDR3 sequence is 17 residues long. Germline V gene data show CDR1 as LGHDT and CDR2 as YNNKEL (reference sequence). V lost 5 bases and J lost 8; bases outside the gene matches: 17. CDR3: CASSSRALAGTGGTQYF. In DNA form, the CDR3 reads TGTGCCAGCAGCTCGCGGGCGCTAGCGGGGACCGGGGGTACGCAGTATTTT.

This chain uses TRBV5-1 with TRBJ1-5, with 8 bases aligning to TRBD1. Germline-derived CDR1 and CDR2 are SGHRS and YFSETQ. With 3 bases clipped from V and 5 bases from J, the junction kept 4 bases outside the gene matches. CDR3 length: 14 amino acids. The CDR3 sequence is CASSWTGLYQPQHF. In nucleotides, the CDR3 is TGCGCCAGCAGCTGGACAGGGTTGTATCAGCCCCAGCATTTT.

V usage is TRBV11-2 and J usage is TRBJ2-1; 8 positions match TRBD2. CDR1 is SGHAT, CDR2 FQNNGV, per germline. This CDR3 region has 14 residues. Trimming cost V 1 base and J 7 bases; bases outside gene matches: 3. The CDR3 region is CASSLGRGENEQFF. The CDR3 DNA follows: TGTGCCAGCAGCTTAGGGCGGGGGGAGAATGAGCAGTTCTTC. The complete variable domain, with remaining parts taken from reference TRBV11-2 and TRBJ2-1, reads EAGVAQSPRYKIIEKRQSVAFWCNPISGHATLYWYQQILGQGPKLLIQFQNNGVVDDSQLPKDRFSAERLKGVDSTLKIQPAKLEDSAVYLCASSLGRGENEQFFGPGTRLTVL.

This sequence joins TRBV5-1 and TRBJ2-1, with D tentatively TRBD2 (6 bases). The CDR3 loop spans 12 amino acids. Looked up from germline, CDR1 is SGHRS and CDR2 is YFSETQ. Trimming took 0 bases from V and 9 from J, leaving 7 bases between them. The CDR3 coding sequence is TGCGCCAGCAGCTTGGCGGGGGTTGAGCAGTTCTTC. Its protein product is CASSLAGVEQFF.

The chain's CDR3 is CATSRGQGGFAEAFF. The CDR3 bases are TGTGCCACCAGCAGAGGACAGGGCGGGTTCGCTGAAGCTTTCTTT. This sequence joins TRBV15 and TRBJ1-1, with TRBD1 matching over 7 bases. This CDR3 has 15 amino acids. Unmatched junction bases numbered 8, after V lost 1 base and J lost 6 bases. Germline V CDR1 and CDR2: LNHNV, YYDKDF (reference sequence).

This chain connects TRBV5-1 to TRBJ2-6, with 11 bases fitting TRBD2. CDR1 is SGHRS and CDR2 is YFSETQ in the germline V gene. CDR3 length: 20 residues. Germline trimming cut 1 base from V and 0 bases from J; bases unmatched to any gene: 9. CDR3 loop: CASSLSLAGGLTSGANVLTF. The CDR3, as DNA: TGCGCCAGCAGCTTGTCCCTAGCGGGGGGACTAACCTCTGGGGCCAACGTCCTGACTTTC.

The CDR3 reads CASSLGLAGGSGPRAQYF. The CDR3 coding sequence is TGTGCCAGCAGCCTGGGACTAGCGGGGGGGTCTGGGCCAAGGGCCCAGTACTTC. V usage is TRBV3-1 (or the pseudogene TRBV3-2) and J usage is TRBJ2-5; 16 nucleotides match TRBD2. Looked up from germline, CDR1 is LGHDT and CDR2 is YNNKEL (reference sequence). The junction had 14 bases not matched to a gene; V was cut back by 4 bases and J by 9 bases. This CDR3 spans 18 amino acids.

The chain links TRBV7-2 to TRBJ1-4; D call uncertain. The CDR3 runs 15 residues. Trimming shortened V by 5 bases and J by 2 bases, and 12 bases separated the two germline ends. Looked up from germline, CDR1 is SGHTA and CDR2 is FQGNSA. CDR3 sequence reads: CASSPEAGTNEKLFF. CDR3 bases: TGTGCCAGCAGCCCCGAGGCGGGGACTAATGAAAAACTGTTTTTT.

The V and J genes are TRBV6-8 and TRBJ2-7; 8 bases are a match to TRBD1. The CDR3 runs 15 residues. V trimming: 3 bases; J trimming: 3 bases; junction bases outside the gene matches: 7. In germline, CDR1 is MNHGY, CDR2 SAAAGT. The CDR3 here is CASSYESDRDYEQYF. The CDR3 DNA reads TGTGCCAGCAGTTATGAGTCGGACAGGGACTACGAGCAGTACTTC.

The rearrangement uses TRBV7-9 and TRBJ1-2; TRBD1 agrees at 7 bases. Germline CDR1 SEHNR, CDR2 FQNEAQ (reference sequence). V trimming: 0 bases; J trimming: 2 bases; junction bases outside the gene matches: 3. This CDR3 has 15 residues. The CDR3 is CASSLAAGGNYGYTF. CDR3 bases: TGTGCCAGCAGCTTAGCGGCAGGGGGAAACTATGGCTACACCTTC.

V and J are TRBV12-3 or TRBV12-4 and TRBJ1-3; D is unresolved. This CDR3 is 12 amino acids long. Trimming shortened V by 6 bases and J by 4 bases, and 7 bases separated the two germline ends. CDR3 residues: CASSPRGNTIYF. The CDR3, as DNA: TGTGCCAGCAGCCCCAGGGGAAACACCATATATTTT.

The V and J genes are TRBV5-1 and TRBJ1-5, with D possibly being TRBD1 (5 bases). Germline CDR1 and CDR2: SGHRS and YFSETQ. There are 14 residues in the CDR3. V dropped 0 bases and J dropped 6 bases, with 10 bases sitting between them. The CDR3 nucleotides are TGCGCCAGCAGCTTGGGTCAGGGAAGTCAGCCCCAGCATTTT. This sequence encodes CASSLGQGSQPQHF.